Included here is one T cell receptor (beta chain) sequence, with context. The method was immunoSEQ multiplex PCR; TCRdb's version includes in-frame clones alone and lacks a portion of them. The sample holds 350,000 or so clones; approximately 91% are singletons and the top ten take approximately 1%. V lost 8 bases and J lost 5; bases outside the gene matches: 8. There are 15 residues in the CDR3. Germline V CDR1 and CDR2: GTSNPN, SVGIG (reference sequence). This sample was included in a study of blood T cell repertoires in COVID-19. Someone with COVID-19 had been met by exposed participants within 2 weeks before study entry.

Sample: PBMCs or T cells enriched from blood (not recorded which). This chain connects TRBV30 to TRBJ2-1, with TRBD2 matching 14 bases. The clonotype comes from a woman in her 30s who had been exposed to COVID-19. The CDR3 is CARYPGLAGDNEQFF. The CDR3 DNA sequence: TGTGCCCGATACCCGGGACTAGCGGGGGACAATGAGCAGTTCTTC.